A single sample is the source of the 14 T cell receptor beta chains below, sequenced in a study of T cell repertoires in cytomegalovirus infection. Antigens of these TCRs are unknown. TCRdb re-derived calls from the reads in MiXCR, one entry per CDR3 protein. The data show roughly 990,000 distinct CDR3 sequences, about a third seen once. The source was cultured CD8+ T cells from PBMCs, collected from culture after CMV antigen stimulation. Source of these receptors: a human donor in good health (CMV status not recorded). Some clones in this sample may be carry-over from other donors' samples.

On this clonotype: A read error may be the cause here, since a much bigger clone is one base away. The chain has TRBV12-3 or TRBV12-4 and TRBJ1-2, with D perhaps TRBD1 (5 bases). The CDR3 runs to 11 residues. The V gene lost 8 bases and the J gene lost 8 bases, with 12 bases spanning the gap. In nucleotides, the CDR3 is TGTGCCAGCCCCGGGGGAGAAGGCTACACCTTC. It translates to CASPGGEGYTF.

The rearrangement joins TRBV29-1 to TRBJ2-2; TRBD2 agrees at 8 bases. CDR3 size: 12 residues. Germline lookup yields CDR1 SQVTM and CDR2 ANQGSEA. The ends lost 7 bases at V and 7 bases at J; junction bases unmatched: 5. Here the CDR3 reads CSARGGHGELFF. DNA for the CDR3: TGCAGCGCCCGGGGGGGCCACGGGGAGCTGTTTTTT.

This chain uses TRBV2 with TRBJ1-5, with 7 bases fitting TRBD1. In germline, CDR1 is SNHLY, CDR2 FYNNEI. The CDR3 covers 18 residues. Trimming removed 5 bases from V and 7 bases from J; junction bases left unmatched: 20. CDR3 region: CASSNHFGDRAGGQPQHF. CDR3 bases: TGTGCCAGCAGTAATCACTTTGGTGACAGGGCGGGAGGGCAGCCCCAGCATTTT.

Of note for this clonotype: One junction end does not reproduce the germline sequence, and a read error may be involved. The rearrangement joins TRBV10-3 to TRBJ2-1; TRBD1 is a possible D gene (6 bases). The CDR3 totals 14 residues. Germline loops: CDR1 ENHRY, CDR2 SYGVKD. The CDR3 here is CTISRQGPYNEQFF. CDR3 nucleotide sequence: TGTACCATCAGTAGGCAGGGGCCCTACAATGAGCAGTTCTTC.

The chain joins TRBV4-1 to TRBJ2-7, with no clear D. Germline CDR1 is MGHRA and CDR2 is YSYEKL. The CDR3 spans 16 residues. V dropped 0 bases and J dropped 3 bases, with 15 bases sitting between them. The CDR3 loop reads CASSQDTGRAYYEQYF. The CDR3 DNA sequence: TGCGCCAGCAGCCAAGATACGGGCAGAGCTTACTACGAGCAGTACTTC.

This clonotype was seen more than once but under ten times. V usage is TRBV7-9 and J usage is TRBJ2-2; 12 bases fit TRBD1. V was pared by 5 bases and J by 4 bases, with 14 bases of the junction left unmatched. CDR1 is SEHNR, CDR2 FQNEAQ, per germline (reference sequence). The CDR3 sequence is 19 residues long. The CDR3 sequence: CASSLRPGTGGSFTGELFF. In DNA, the CDR3 is TGTGCCAGCAGCCTACGTCCCGGGACAGGGGGCAGCTTCACCGGGGAGCTGTTTTTT.

The table lists this clonotype with a few counts. The chain combines TRBV4-1 with TRBJ2-7; 7 positions match TRBD1. Trimming at V came to 1 base and at J to 3 bases, leaving 6 bases not matched to a gene. CDR3 length equals 15 residues. The V gene's germline CDR1 is MGHRA and CDR2 YSYEKL. The CDR3: CASSQVADRSYEQYF. CDR3 nucleotides: TGCGCCAGCAGCCAAGTCGCGGACAGGAGCTACGAGCAGTACTTC.

Remarks on this clonotype: This sequence may be a read error, since a much larger clone differs from it by one base. The V gene is TRBV7-9, the J gene TRBJ2-7; TRBD1 is a possible D gene (6 bases). V lost 5 bases, J lost 8 bases, and 34 bases lay in between. Germline V gives CDR1 SEHNR, CDR2 FQNEAQ (reference sequence). The CDR3 contains 19 residues. CDR3 amino acids: CASSDDRLGVRIPSYKQYV. The CDR3 DNA follows: TGTGCCAGCAGCGACGACAGGCTAGGAGTTAGGATCCCCTCTTACAAGCAGTACGTC.

There are a few counts of this clonotype. CDR3 sequence: CASSVPTNPGQKKLQETQYF. CDR3 DNA: TGTGCCAGCAGCGTACCTACCAACCCGGGACAGAAAAAACTACAAGAGACCCAGTACTTC. The chain has TRBV7-9 and TRBJ2-5; TRBD1 aligns across 7 bases. The CDR3 consists of 20 residues. Germline loops: CDR1 SEHNR, CDR2 FQNEAQ (reference sequence). The V segment lost 5 bases and the J segment 2 bases; nucleotides outside the gene matches: 23.

The rearrangement joins TRBV7-6 to TRBJ2-3; TRBD2 might be the D (6 bases). V dropped 6 bases and J dropped 3 bases, with 16 bases sitting between them. This CDR3 is 15 amino acids long. The V gene's germline CDR1 is SGHVS and CDR2 FNYEAQ. This chain's CDR3 is CASRGVAVLTDTQYF. CDR3 DNA: TGTGCCAGCAGGGGGGTAGCGGTTCTGACAGATACGCAGTATTTT.

This clonotype was observed many times. The chain combines TRBV7-4 with TRBJ2-1, with 7 bases that match TRBD2. J gave up 7 bases and V 5 bases, and 14 bases lay outside the gene matches. The CDR3 consists of 16 residues. The germline V gene encodes CDR1 SGHVT and CDR2 SQSDAQ. The CDR3 DNA reads as TGTGCCAGCAGCCGCCGTGGGCGGGGGTTACCAAATGAGCAGTTCTTC. Translating it yields CASSRRGRGLPNEQFF.

This rearrangement joins TRBV19 to TRBJ2-1; possibly TRBD1 for D (6 bases). Germline-derived CDR1 and CDR2 are LNHDA and SQIVND (reference sequence). Trimming took 0 bases from V and 4 from J, leaving 10 bases between them. The length of the CDR3 is 15 residues. The CDR3 nucleotides read TGTGCCAGTAGTATAGAGTGGACAGATTACAATGAGCAGTTCTTC. Encoded protein: CASSIEWTDYNEQFF.

The chain employs TRBV12-5 and TRBJ1-1, with D hard to call. Germline CDR1 is LGHNT and CDR2 is FRNRAP. The CDR3 is 13 amino acids. Trimming removed 0 bases at V and 8 bases at J, with 10 bases between. This CDR3 is CASGLVQGGEAFF. CDR3 DNA sequence: TGTGCTAGTGGTTTGGTACAAGGAGGAGAAGCTTTCTTT.

This rearrangement joins TRBV6-2 or TRBV6-3 to TRBJ2-7, with D possibly being TRBD2 (6 bases). The germline gives CDR1 MNHEY, CDR2 SVGEGT. V gave up 10 bases and J gave up 5 bases, with 18 bases separating them. The CDR3 consists of 13 residues. The CDR3 region has the DNA TGTGCCAACAAAATGGACTACATTAACGAGCAGTACGTC. It encodes CANKMDYINEQYV.